The 4 T cell receptor beta chains below come from one sample, sequenced in a study of blood T cell repertoires in COVID-19. Profiled with immunoSEQ multiplex PCR; TCRdb holds only in-frame clones, not every one. The table has more than 200,000 clones, over 75% seen once. The sequenced sample was peripheral blood. Receptors originate from a man of 80 years or more with acute or convalescent COVID-19.

This clone was detected once. V usage is TRBV11-3 and J usage is TRBJ1-6; no clear D. The CDR3 sequence is 14 residues long. V was cut by 4 bases and J by 7 bases, with 11 bases left in between. Germline V gene lookup returns CDR1 SGHNT and CDR2 YENEEA. The CDR3 sequence: CASSSDGLNSPLHF. CDR3 DNA: TGTGCCAGCAGCTCCGACGGACTCAATTCACCCCTCCACTTT.

The rearrangement links TRBV7-2 to TRBJ2-3, with TRBD1 identical over 8 bases. The length of the CDR3 is 15 residues. With V trimmed by 5 bases and J by 2 bases, 6 bases remained unmatched. Germline V gene data show CDR1 as SGHTA and CDR2 as FQGNSA. The CDR3: CASSGQGAPTDTQYF. The DNA of the CDR3 is TGTGCCAGCAGCGGGCAGGGGGCCCCCACAGATACGCAGTATTTT.

The rearrangement uses TRBV6-1 and TRBJ1-2, with a possible D match to TRBD1 (6 bases). V lost 1 base to trimming and J lost 4 bases, with 16 bases between them. Germline-derived CDR1 and CDR2 are MNHNS and SASEGT. The CDR3 totals 16 residues. For the CDR3, the DNA is TGTGCCAGCAGTGAAGGAGGACAGTACTGGGGCTATGGCTACACCTTC. This codes for CASSEGGQYWGYGYTF.

The genes are TRBV29-1 and TRBJ2-3, with D possibly matching TRBD1 (6 bases). This CDR3 has 13 amino acids. The V gene lost 4 bases and the J gene lost 1 base, with 9 bases spanning the gap. Germline V gives CDR1 SQVTM, CDR2 ANQGSEA. For the CDR3, the DNA is TGCAGCGTTGGGCGACAGGGCACAGATACGCAGTATTTT. It yields the protein CSVGRQGTDTQYF.